This TCR beta chain is from a study of cytomegalovirus exposure and HLA in healthy donors. With respect to this clone: Its target is unknown.

PCR involved 60 Vbeta and 13 Jbeta primers. Libraries were prepared by immunoSEQ multiplex PCR; TCRdb keeps only in-frame clonotypes and omits some of them. The sample holds around 130,000 clones, about 76% seen once. Study-wide results and caveats: Accounts indicate the classifier identified cytomegalovirus status with strong specificity and sensitivity.

The CDR3 loop spans 14 amino acids. Trimming removed 3 bases from V and 4 bases from J; junction bases left unmatched: 3. CDR1 is KGHSH and CDR2 is LQKENI in the germline V gene. The TCR originated in a man in his forties in good health and CMV-seropositive. The chain joins TRBV18 to TRBJ2-5; 9 nucleotides agree with TRBD1. What was sequenced was PBMCs. CDR3 nucleotide sequence: TGTGCCAGCTCACCTCTGGACAGGGGAGAGACCCAGTACTTC. Its protein product is CASSPLDRGETQYF.